These 26 T cell receptor beta chains share one sample of origin, sequenced in a study of T cells in Graves' hyperthyroidism and ophthalmopathy. TCR beta CDR3 sequences were amplified from RNA transcripts. An initial round of RT-PCR targeting the TCR CDR3 relied on the HTBI primer set. TCRdb independently ran MiXCR on the multiplex PCR reads; one entry per CDR3 protein. The data show hundreds of thousands of distinct CDR3 sequences, about 43% seen once. The material sequenced was peripheral blood or thyroid tissue (not recorded which). These receptor sequences come from a woman under 30 with Graves' hyperthyroidism.

This clonotype was counted only a few times. The chain uses TRBV19 and TRBJ2-5, with TRBD1 matching over 7 bases. The CDR3 runs to 16 residues. V lost 5 bases and J lost 1; bases outside the gene matches: 10. Germline CDR1 LNHDA, CDR2 SQIVND (reference sequence). CDR3 nucleotides: TGTGCCAGTAGTCTTCGTGCTGGGACAGTCCAAGAGACCCAGTACTTC. Its protein is CASSLRAGTVQETQYF.

This clonotype was seen ten or more times. The chain employs TRBV29-1 and TRBJ2-7; 11 nucleotides line up with TRBD2. The V gene end was trimmed by 2 bases and the J gene end by 5 bases; junction bases not matched to a gene: 2. The germline V gene encodes CDR1 SQVTM and CDR2 ANQGSEA. This CDR3 region has 13 residues. The DNA for the CDR3 is TGCAGCGTTGAAAAACTAGCGGGAGACGAGCAGTACTTC. Residues: CSVEKLAGDEQYF.

This chain uses TRBV29-1 with TRBJ2-7, with no clear D. The CDR3 extends over 11 amino acids. V lost 6 bases and J 2 bases, leaving 8 bases between the germline ends. Germline CDR1 reads SQVTM; CDR2 reads ANQGSEA. The CDR3 sequence is CSVLLAYEQYF. The DNA of the CDR3 is TGCAGCGTCCTGTTGGCCTACGAGCAGTACTTC.

The chain carries TRBV29-1 and TRBJ2-7; maybe TRBD2 (6 bases). Germline CDR1 reads SQVTM; CDR2 reads ANQGSEA. The CDR3 runs 15 residues. Trimming shortened V by 6 bases and J by 0 bases, and 18 bases separated the two germline ends. The CDR3 here is CSVYPGPGGSYEQYF. The CDR3 DNA reads as TGCAGCGTCTACCCCGGCCCCGGGGGCTCCTACGAGCAGTACTTC.

This clonotype was counted a few times. A much larger clone sits a single nucleotide away, making a read error possible. This rearrangement joins TRBV2 to TRBJ2-7; D is undetermined. V lost 9 bases to trimming and J lost 2 bases, with 14 bases between them. This CDR3 has 13 amino acids. Germline CDR1 reads SNHLY; CDR2 reads FYNNEI. The CDR3 reads CARAVGGTYEQYF. The CDR3 coding sequence is TGTGCCAGGGCAGTCGGTGGGACCTACGAGCAGTACTTC. The full variable domain, completed using reference TRBV2 and TRBJ2-7, is EPEVTQTPSHQVTQMGQEVILRCVPISNHLYFYWYRQILGQKVEFLVSFYNNEISEKSEIFDDQFSVERPDGSNFTLKIRSTKLEDSAMYFCARAVGGTYEQYFGPGTRLTVT.

The rearrangement uses TRBV7-3 and TRBJ2-2; D ambiguous. CDR1 and CDR2 (germline): SGHTA, FQGTGA. CDR3 length: 15 residues. Trimming removed 4 bases from V and 4 bases from J, with 13 bases in between. The CDR3 is CASSSTPKGTGELFF. The CDR3 region has the DNA TGTGCCAGCAGCTCCACCCCGAAGGGCACCGGGGAGCTGTTTTTT. The complete variable domain, with remaining parts taken from reference TRBV7-3 and TRBJ2-2, reads GAGVSQTPSNKVTEKGKYVELRCDPISGHTALYWYRQSLGQGPEFLIYFQGTGAADDSGLPNDRFFAVRPEGSVSTLKIQRTERGDSAVYLCASSSTPKGTGELFFGEGSRLTVL.

The rearrangement uses TRBV11-1 and TRBJ1-2, with 7 bases matching TRBD1. Germline-derived CDR1 and CDR2 are SGHAT and FQDESV (reference sequence). V shed 1 base, J shed 7 bases, and the junction held 12 bases outside the gene matches. The CDR3 is 16 residues long. DNA for the CDR3: TGTGCCAGCAGCTTAGGAAAAACAGGGGACGGTAGTGGCTACACCTTC. Translation: CASSLGKTGDGSGYTF.

Turning to this clonotype: Because it lacks the conserved phenylalanine or tryptophan at the end, this CDR3 is likely a read error. This chain joins TRBV13 and TRBJ1-1, with D unresolved. The CDR3 covers 14 residues. The germline V gene encodes CDR1 PRHDT and CDR2 FYEKMQ (reference sequence). The V end was cut by 1 base, the J end by 0 bases, with 6 bases between. In nucleotides, the CDR3 is TGTGCCAGCAGCTTAGCATCTCTGAACACTGAAGCTTTCTCT. Protein sequence: CASSLASLNTEAFS.

This clonotype was recorded once. The V gene is TRBV15, the J gene TRBJ1-6; 11 nucleotides line up with TRBD1. CDR1 is LNHNV, CDR2 YYDKDF, per germline (reference sequence). This CDR3 region has 15 residues. The ends lost 3 bases at V and 8 bases at J; junction bases unmatched: 3. CDR3 sequence: CATSSLGQGDSPLHF. CDR3 nucleotides: TGTGCCACCAGCAGTTTGGGACAGGGGGATTCACCCCTCCACTTT.

As concerns this clonotype: This could be a read error, since a much larger clone is one nucleotide away. The chain couples TRBV7-3 to TRBJ1-6; D unclear. The ends were cut back, 2 bases at V and 8 bases at J, with 13 bases in the middle. In germline, CDR1 is SGHTA, CDR2 FQGTGA. The CDR3 consists of 15 residues. CDR3 coding DNA: TGTGCCAGCAGCTTAGATACCAAACTAGATTCACCCCTCCACTTT. It yields the protein CASSLDTKLDSPLHF.

This clonotype was counted ten times or more. V is TRBV29-1 and J is TRBJ2-7, with 11 bases matching TRBD1. The V gene end was trimmed by 6 bases and the J gene end by 3 bases; junction bases not matched to a gene: 7. Germline values: CDR1 SQVTM, CDR2 ANQGSEA. The CDR3 totals 14 residues. The CDR3 spells CSVGQGAKFYEQYF. The DNA of the CDR3 is TGCAGCGTCGGACAGGGGGCGAAATTCTACGAGCAGTACTTC.

The rearrangement joins TRBV20-1 to TRBJ1-1; TRBD1 aligns across 8 bases. This CDR3 spans 16 amino acids. V lost 3 bases and J lost 1; bases outside the gene matches: 10. From germline, CDR1 is DFQATT and CDR2 SNEGSKA (reference sequence). The CDR3, as DNA: TGCAGTGCTAGGGATGGACAGGGTCCAGGGAACACTGAAGCTTTCTTT. It codes for CSARDGQGPGNTEAFF.

This clonotype was detected only a few times. The J gene is TRBJ2-2, the V gene TRBV7-9, with D unresolved. Looked up from germline, CDR1 is SEHNR and CDR2 is FQNEAQ (reference sequence). This CDR3 region has 13 residues. V lost 8 bases and J lost 0, with 7 bases in between. CDR3 region: CASLNANTGELFF. CDR3 bases: TGTGCCAGCTTAAACGCGAACACCGGGGAGCTGTTTTTT. Variable domain in full (rest from reference TRBV7-9 and TRBJ2-2): DTGVSQNPRHKITKRGQNVTFRCDPISEHNRLYWYRQTLGQGPEFLTYFQNEAQLEKSRLLSDRFSAERPKGSFSTLEIQRTEQGDSAMYLCASLNANTGELFFGEGSRLTVL.

In its sample, this clonotype was seen a few times. The rearrangement links TRBV2 to TRBJ2-5; TRBD1 is a possible D gene (5 bases). Germline loops: CDR1 SNHLY, CDR2 FYNNEI. Trimming left V 6 bases short and J 5 bases short, with 13 bases between. The CDR3 consists of 13 residues. The CDR3 bases are TGTGCCAGCAGAATTACAGGTGTCGAGACCCAGTACTTC. Encoded protein: CASRITGVETQYF.

This clonotype was seen a few times. This chain links TRBV2 with TRBJ1-5, with TRBD1 matching 9 bases. V was clipped by 6 bases and J by 1 base; unmatched bases: 4. CDR1 and CDR2 from the germline V gene are SNHLY and FYNNEI. The CDR3 contains 15 residues. CDR3 in amino acids: CASSWDRDSNQPQHF. The CDR3 bases are TGTGCCAGCAGCTGGGACAGGGACAGCAATCAGCCCCAGCATTTT.

The V and J genes are TRBV20-1 and TRBJ2-7; D call uncertain. Trimming took 6 bases from V and 1 from J, leaving 16 bases between them. The germline gives CDR1 DFQATT, CDR2 SNEGSKA (reference sequence). The length of the CDR3 is 14 residues. The CDR3 here is CSALLGYGSYEQYF. The CDR3 nucleotides are TGCAGTGCCCTTCTGGGCTACGGGTCCTACGAGCAGTACTTC.

This clonotype has at least ten counts. The gene calls are TRBV9 and TRBJ1-2; D unresolved. The CDR3 is 13 amino acids. V dropped 7 bases and J dropped 7 bases, with 17 bases sitting between them. CDR1 SGDLS and CDR2 YYNGEE come from the germline V gene. The CDR3 sequence is CASRDRRYGGYTF. DNA of the CDR3: TGTGCCAGCCGTGACCGGAGGTATGGTGGCTACACCTTC.

This clonotype was recorded at least ten times. This rearrangement joins TRBV19 to TRBJ1-6; D unresolved. Germline CDR1 LNHDA, CDR2 SQIVND (reference sequence). The V gene lost 2 bases and the J gene lost 14 bases, with 10 bases spanning the gap. The CDR3 has 12 amino acids. Here the CDR3 reads CASSILRSTLHF. The DNA for the CDR3 is TGTGCCAGTAGTATACTGCGGTCAACCCTCCACTTT. Supplemented by reference TRBV19 and TRBJ1-6, the full variable domain reads DGGITQSPKYLFRKEGQNVTLSCEQNLNHDAMYWYRQDPGQGLRLIYYSQIVNDFQKGDIAEGYSVSREKKESFPLTVTSAQKNPTAFYLCASSILRSTLHFGNGTRLTVT.

Points on this clonotype: A read error may account for a junction end that differs from germline. V is TRBV24-1 and J is TRBJ1-1, with 9 bases fitting TRBD1. The germline gives CDR1 KGHDR, CDR2 SFDVKD. This CDR3 is 14 amino acids long. In DNA form, the CDR3 reads TGTGCCACCAGCGGACAGGGGTCGGACACTGGAGCTTTCTTT. Its protein product is CATSGQGSDTGAFF.

This chain joins TRBV9 and TRBJ1-5, with D perhaps matching TRBD1 (6 bases). The CDR3 length is 14 residues. Per germline, CDR1 SGDLS and CDR2 YYNGEE. V lost 5 bases to trimming and J lost 6 bases, with 15 bases between them. The CDR3 region has the DNA TGTGCCAGCAGGCGATCAGGGGCAGGTCAGCCCCAGCATTTT. Protein: CASRRSGAGQPQHF.

In its sample, this clonotype was seen many times. The rearrangement uses TRBV10-3 and TRBJ1-5; TRBD1 aligns across 8 bases. Germline V lookup: CDR1 ENHRY, CDR2 SYGVKD. After removal of 4 bases from V and 2 bases from J, the junction contained 4 bases not matched to a gene. This CDR3 region has 15 residues. In DNA form, the CDR3 reads TGTGCCATCAGTGGGCCGACAGGGGGCAATCAGCCCCAGCATTTT. Its translation is CAISGPTGGNQPQHF.

Details on this clonotype: One junction end disagrees with the germline gene, perhaps due to a read error. This CDR3 reads CASSLRQAVTNEKLFF. The CDR3 DNA reads TGCGCCAGCAGCTTGAGACAGGCTGTTACTAATGAAAAACTGTTTTTT. This chain joins TRBV5-5 and TRBJ1-4; TRBD1 might be the D (6 bases). Germline lookup yields CDR1 SGHKS and CDR2 YYEKEE (reference sequence). This CDR3 has 16 residues.

The rearrangement joins TRBV25-1 to TRBJ1-1; D uncertain. The germline V and J ends were trimmed by 3 bases and 3 bases, with 11 bases remaining between them. This CDR3 region has 14 residues. In germline, CDR1 is MGHDK, CDR2 SYGVNS. CDR3 protein: CASSDEGVHTEAFF. CDR3 in DNA: TGTGCCAGCAGTGACGAGGGTGTGCACACTGAAGCTTTCTTT.

In regard to this clonotype: At one end, the junction sequence differs from germline, possibly due to a read error. This chain links TRBV20-1 with TRBJ2-5; D unresolved. CDR1 is DFQATT and CDR2 is SNEGSKA in the germline V gene (reference sequence). CDR3 length: 11 amino acids. Written as DNA, the CDR3 is TGCAGTGCGAATAGACAAGGGACCCAGTACTTC. Amino acid sequence: CSANRQGTQYF.

In the case of this clonotype: It may be a read error: a sequence one base away is much more abundant. The CDR3 DNA reads TGTGCCATCGTTCCCCAGGGAGAAGAGACCCAGTACTTC. Translating gives CAIVPQGEETQYF. The rearrangement uses TRBV10-3 and TRBJ2-5; D may correspond to TRBD1 or TRBD2 (5 bases each). The CDR3 is made up of 13 amino acids. Trimming cost V 8 bases and J 3 bases, with 13 bases left between them. Germline V lookup: CDR1 ENHRY, CDR2 SYGVKD.

This clonotype was recorded a few times. The chain uses TRBV9 and TRBJ2-7; 8 bases align to TRBD1. The ends lost 5 bases at V and 3 bases at J; junction bases unmatched: 7. In germline, CDR1 is SGDLS, CDR2 YYNGEE. The CDR3 is 14 amino acids. CDR3 loop: CASSDRGAGYEQYF. CDR3 coding DNA: TGTGCCAGCAGTGACAGGGGCGCTGGCTACGAGCAGTACTTC.